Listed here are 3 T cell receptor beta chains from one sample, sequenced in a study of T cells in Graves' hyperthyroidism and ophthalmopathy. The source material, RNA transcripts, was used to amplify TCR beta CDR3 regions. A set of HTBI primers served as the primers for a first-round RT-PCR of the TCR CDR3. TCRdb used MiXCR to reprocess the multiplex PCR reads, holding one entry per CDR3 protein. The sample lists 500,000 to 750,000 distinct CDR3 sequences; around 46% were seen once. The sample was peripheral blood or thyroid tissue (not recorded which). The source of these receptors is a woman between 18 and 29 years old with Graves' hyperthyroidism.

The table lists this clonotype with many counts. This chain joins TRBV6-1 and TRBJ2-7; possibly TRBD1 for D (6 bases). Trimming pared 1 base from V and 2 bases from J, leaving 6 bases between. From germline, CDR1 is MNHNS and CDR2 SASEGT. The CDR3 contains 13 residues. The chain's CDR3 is CASSEDRAYEQYF. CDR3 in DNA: TGTGCCAGCAGTGAAGACAGGGCCTACGAGCAGTACTTC.

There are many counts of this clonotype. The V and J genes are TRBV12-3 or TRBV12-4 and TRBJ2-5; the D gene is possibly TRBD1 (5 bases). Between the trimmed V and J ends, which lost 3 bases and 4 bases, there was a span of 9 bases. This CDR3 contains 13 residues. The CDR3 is CASSFQQGETQYF. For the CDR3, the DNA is TGTGCCAGCAGTTTTCAGCAGGGAGAGACCCAGTACTTC.

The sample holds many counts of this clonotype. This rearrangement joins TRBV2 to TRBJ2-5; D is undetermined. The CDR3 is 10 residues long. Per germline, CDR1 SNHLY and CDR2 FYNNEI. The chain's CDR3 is CASAGETQYF. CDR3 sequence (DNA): TGTGCATCAGCAGGAGAGACCCAGTACTTC.